What follows is one TCR beta chain and its context. This sample is part of a study of control samples from healthy donors and cancer patients. Produced via immunoSEQ multiplex PCR; TCRdb's table is partial and in-frame only. The sample carries tens of thousands of clones, 70% to 90% recorded once. This clonotype originated in a woman aged 55-69 years with head and neck cancer. Sample: PBMCs.

The DNA of the CDR3 is TGTGCCAGCTCACTCGCGACACTACGACAGGGAGAAGAGACCCAGTACTTC. It is translated as CASSLATLRQGEETQYF. The J gene is TRBJ2-5, the V gene TRBV18, with 7 bases matching TRBD1. From germline, CDR1 is KGHSH and CDR2 LQKENI. This CDR3 has 17 amino acids. The trim removed 4 bases at V and 3 bases at J, leaving 14 bases unmatched.